Sequencing of this T cell receptor (beta chain) was carried out in a study of human thymus T cells. Study findings and constraints: The authors found apparently biased V and J gene usage in thymic and blood repertoires.

Blood DNA came from all available leukocytes, not a fixed cell number. Here immunoSEQ multiplex PCR was the method, and the copy in TCRdb shows in-frame clones only, minus some. The sample contains 55,000 to 70,000 clones, approximately 93% of which appear only once. This CDR3 is built from 15 residues. The germline CDR1 and CDR2 sequences are SGHRS and YFSETQ. With respect to this clone: As yet, its antigen is unknown. A read error may produce the germline difference seen at one junction end.

The sequenced material came from blood. The chain has TRBV5-1 and TRBJ2-5; D is possibly TRBD1 (5 bases). The TCR comes from a boy younger than two with a congenital heart defect but otherwise immunologically healthy. CDR3 nucleotides: TGCGCCAGCAGCTTGGCCGACAGACGCCAAGGGACCCAGTACTTC. The encoded protein is CASSLADRRQGTQYF. The full variable domain, rest sourced from reference TRBV5-1 and TRBJ2-5, is KAGVTQTPRYLIKTRGQQVTLSCSPISGHRSVSWYQQTPGQGLQFLFEYFSETQRNKGNFPGRFSGRQFSNSRSEMNVSTLELGDSALYLCASSLADRRQGTQYFGPGTRLLVL.